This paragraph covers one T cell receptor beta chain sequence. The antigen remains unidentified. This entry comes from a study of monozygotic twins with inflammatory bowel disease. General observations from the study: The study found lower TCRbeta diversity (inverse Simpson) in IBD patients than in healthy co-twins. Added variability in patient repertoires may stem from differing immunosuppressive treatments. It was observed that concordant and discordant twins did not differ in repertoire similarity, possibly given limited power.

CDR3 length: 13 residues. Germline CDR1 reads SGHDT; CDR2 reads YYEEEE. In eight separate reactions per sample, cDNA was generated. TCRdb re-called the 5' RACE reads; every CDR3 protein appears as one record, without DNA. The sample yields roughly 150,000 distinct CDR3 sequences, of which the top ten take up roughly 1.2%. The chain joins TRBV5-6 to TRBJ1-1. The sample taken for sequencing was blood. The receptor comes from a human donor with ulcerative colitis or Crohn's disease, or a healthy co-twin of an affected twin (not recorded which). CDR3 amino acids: CASSRIGSPEAFF.